A selection of T cell receptor beta chains follows, all from one sample in a study of TIL therapy for anti-PD-1-resistant metastatic lung cancer. Profiled with immunoSEQ multiplex PCR; TCRdb holds only in-frame clones, not every one. The table has approximately 27,000 clones, just under 75% seen once; the top ten hold approximately 7%. Sequencing used tumor tissue, obtained at baseline. These receptors were taken from a person between 25 and 79 years old with non-small cell lung cancer. The CDR3 runs from the conserved cysteine through the conserved F or W. D genes are given only for firm matches. Clone size, where shown, is once, few, many, or a class for clones that have expanded.

D,size,J,V,DNA,CDR3
NA,NA,TRBJ1-2,TRBV7-9,TGTGCCAGCAGCTTGGCCGGGGTCTATGGCTACACCTTC,CASSLAGVYGYTF
TRBD2,NA,TRBJ2-5,TRBV18,TGTGCCAGCTCACCACCGCTACTAGCGGGGCAACTTTTGGAGACCCAGTACTTC,CASSPPLLAGQLLETQYF
TRBD1,NA,TRBJ2-5,TRBV6-5,TGTGCCAGCGGGACAGAACAAGAGACCCAGTACTTC,CASGTEQETQYF
NA,once,TRBJ1-1,TRBV5-6,TGTGCCAGCAGCTTGGTTTGGGCGAACACTGAAGCTTTCTTT,CASSLVWANTEAFF
NA,NA,TRBJ1-1,TRBV5-4,TGTGCCAGCAGCTTGATGGCGAACACTGAAGCTTTCTTT,CASSLMANTEAFF
TRBD1,few,TRBJ2-2,TRBV5-1,TGCGCCAGCAGCTTGGGACAGGGGAACACCGGGGAGCTGTTTTTT,CASSLGQGNTGELFF
TRBD1,NA,TRBJ2-5,TRBV10-3,TGTGCCATCAGTGAGATTAAAACCCGAGAAATGCCTCTCGACAGGGGGCGAGAGACCCAGTACTTC,CAISEIKTREMPLDRGRETQYF
NA,NA,TRBJ1-6,TRBV5-8,TGTGCCAGCAGCTTGTACACAGGTTTTTCACCCCTCCACTTT,CASSLYTGFSPLHF
NA,few,TRBJ1-2,TRBV7-9,TGTGCCAGCAGCTTAGAAGGGGATCGACATGGCTACACCTTC,CASSLEGDRHGYTF
TRBD2,NA,TRBJ2-1,TRBV28,TGTGCCAGCAGCTCCAGCGGGGGGGCGTACAATGAGCAGTTCTTC,CASSSSGGAYNEQFF
NA,once,TRBJ2-5,TRBV27,TGTGCCAGCAGTTTGGGGACGCCCAGAGAGACCCAGTACTTC,CASSLGTPRETQYF
NA,NA,TRBJ1-5,TRBV5-1,TGCGCCAGCAGCTTGAGGGGTATGGGCAATCAGCCCCAGCATTTT,CASSLRGMGNQPQHF
NA,NA,TRBJ2-7,TRBV21-1,TGTGCCAGCAGCAAAGTGGATAGCGGGGGGGATAACCTCTCCTACGAGCAGTACTTC,CASSKVDSGGDNLSYEQYF
NA,NA,TRBJ2-2,TRBV7-2,TGTGCCAGCAGCCCTTCTCCTTCTAACACCGGGGAGCTGTTTTTT,CASSPSPSNTGELFF
NA,NA,TRBJ2-1,TRBV2,TGTGCCAGCAGCAAGGACTTGGCGGGGGCCAACAATGAGCAGTTCTTC,CASSKDLAGANNEQFF
NA,NA,TRBJ1-1,TRBV7-2,TGTGCCAGCAGCTTAGGGGGACCGAACACTGAAGCTTTCTTT,CASSLGGPNTEAFF